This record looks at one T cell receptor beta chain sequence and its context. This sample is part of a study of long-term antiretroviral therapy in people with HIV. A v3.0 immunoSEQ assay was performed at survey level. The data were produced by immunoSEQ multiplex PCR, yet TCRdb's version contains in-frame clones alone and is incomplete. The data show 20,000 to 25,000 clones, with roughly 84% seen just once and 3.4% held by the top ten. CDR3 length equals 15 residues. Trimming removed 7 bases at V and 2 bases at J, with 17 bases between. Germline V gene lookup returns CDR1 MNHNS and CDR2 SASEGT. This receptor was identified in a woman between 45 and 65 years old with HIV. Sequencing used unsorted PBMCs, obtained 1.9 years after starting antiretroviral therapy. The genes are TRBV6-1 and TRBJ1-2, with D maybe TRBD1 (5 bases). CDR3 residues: CASTSSRGANYGYTF. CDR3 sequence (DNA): TGTGCCAGCACTTCAAGTCGCGGGGCAAACTATGGCTACACCTTC.